These T cell receptor beta chains were read from a single sample in a study of blood T cells in healthy people across ages. One entry per CDR3 protein results from TCRdb running MiXCR on the 5' RACE reads. The table lists roughly 1.9 million distinct CDR3 sequences, about 39% of them singletons. Sequencing was done on a sample of blood. Every receptor here comes from a human donor in good health. Each CDR3 is given with its conserved first and last residue. The order of the fields is D gene, V gene, J gene, clone size, CDR3 protein, CDR3 DNA. The D gene is left open where the match is weak. Clone size, where shown, is once, few, many, or a class for clones that have expanded.

>.|TRBV20-1|TRBJ1-2|.
CSARPGGAGYGNYGYTF
TGCAGTGCTAGACCTGGGGGAGCAGGGTATGGGAACTATGGCTACACCTTC
>.|TRBV29-1|TRBJ1-2|.
CSVPGLGDYGYTF
TGCAGCGTTCCAGGGTTGGGCGACTATGGCTACACCTTC
>TRBD1|TRBV28|TRBJ1-5|.
CASRFEGAGNQPQHF
TGTGCCAGCAGATTCGAGGGGGCGGGCAATCAGCCCCAGCATTTT
>TRBD1|TRBV2|TRBJ1-5|once
CASCGTVNQPRHF
TGTGCCAGCTGTGGGACAGTCAATCAGCCCCGGCATTTT
>.|TRBV2|TRBJ1-1|.
CASSEGREIGAEAFF
TGTGCCAGCAGTGAAGGGCGTGAGATAGGGGCTGAAGCTTTCTTT
>TRBD2|TRBV28|TRBJ2-1|.
CASSLKTSGRGCEQFF
TGTGCCAGCAGCTTAAAGACTAGCGGGCGAGGTTGTGAGCAGTTCTTC
>.|TRBV12-5|TRBJ1-2|.
CASGVPSVGYTF
TGTGCTAGTGGTGTACCTTCGGTGGGCTACACCTTC
>.|TRBV27|TRBJ2-3|.
CASSLYQSISTDTQYF
TGTGCCAGCAGTCTCTACCAATCTATTAGCACAGATACGCAGTATTTT
>.|TRBV9|TRBJ1-1|.
CASSVDVRDQAFF
TGTGCCAGCAGCGTAGACGTCAGGGACCAAGCTTTCTTT
>.|TRBV13|TRBJ1-1|.
CASSLSKENTEAFF
TGTGCCAGCAGCTTATCGAAGGAGAACACTGAAGCTTTCTTT
>TRBD2|TRBV20-1|TRBJ2-1|.
CSARDPRLAGGLNEQFF
TGCAGTGCTAGAGACCCACGACTAGCGGGGGGGCTCAATGAGCAGTTCTTC
>TRBD1|TRBV20-1|TRBJ1-5|.
CSARDLGQGVGQPRHF
TGCAGTGCTAGAGATCTAGGACAGGGGGTGGGTCAGCCCCGGCATTTT
>TRBD1|TRBV24-1|TRBJ2-5|.
CATSSGTGGKETQYF
TGTGCCACCAGCTCCGGGACAGGGGGTAAGGAGACCCAGTACTTC
>.|TRBV24-1|TRBJ1-1|.
CAVRTDLNTEAFF
TGTGCCGTTAGAACAGACCTGAACACTGAAGCTTTCTTT
>TRBD1|TRBV12-3/TRBV12-4|TRBJ1-6|.
CASSKGQGVLGENSPLHF
TGTGCCAGCAGTAAGGGACAGGGGGTTTTAGGGGAAAATTCACCCCTCCACTTT
>.|TRBV5-4|TRBJ1-2|few
CASSFTREGYTF
TGTGCCAGCAGCTTTACGAGGGAGGGCTACACCTTC
>.|TRBV7-9|TRBJ1-5|few
CANSEVGSNQPQHF
TGTGCCAACAGCGAAGTAGGGAGCAATCAGCCCCAGCATTTT